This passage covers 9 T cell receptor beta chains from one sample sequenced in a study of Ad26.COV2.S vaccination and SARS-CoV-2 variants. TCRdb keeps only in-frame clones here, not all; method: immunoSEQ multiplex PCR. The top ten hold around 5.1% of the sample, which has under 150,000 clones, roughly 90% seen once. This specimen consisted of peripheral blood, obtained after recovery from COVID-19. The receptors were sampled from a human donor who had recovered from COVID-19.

CDR3 in DNA: TGTGCCAGCAGCCCCCGTTACCCAGGAAACACTGAAGCTTTCTTT. Translated: CASSPRYPGNTEAFF. The chain combines TRBV7-9 with TRBJ1-1, with no clear D. This CDR3 region has 15 residues. V lost 5 bases and J lost 2, with 15 bases in between. Germline CDR1 is SEHNR and CDR2 is FQNEAQ (reference sequence).

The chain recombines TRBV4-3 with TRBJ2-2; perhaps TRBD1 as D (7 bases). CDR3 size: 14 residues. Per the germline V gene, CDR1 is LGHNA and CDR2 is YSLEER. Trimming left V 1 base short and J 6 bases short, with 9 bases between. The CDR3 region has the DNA TGCGCCAGCAGCCAAGCCAGGGGGGCCGGGGAGCTGTTTTTT. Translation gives CASSQARGAGELFF.

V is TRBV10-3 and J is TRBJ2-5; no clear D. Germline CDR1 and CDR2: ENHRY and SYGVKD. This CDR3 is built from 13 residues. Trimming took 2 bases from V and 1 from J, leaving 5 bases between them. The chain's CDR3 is CAISERIQETQYF. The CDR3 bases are TGTGCCATCAGTGAGAGGATCCAAGAGACCCAGTACTTC.

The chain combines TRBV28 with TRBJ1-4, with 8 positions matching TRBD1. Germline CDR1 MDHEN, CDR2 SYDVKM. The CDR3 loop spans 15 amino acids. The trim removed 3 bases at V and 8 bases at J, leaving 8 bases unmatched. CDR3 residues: CASSFGQGGVEKLFF. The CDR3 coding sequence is TGTGCCAGCAGTTTCGGACAGGGAGGAGTGGAAAAACTGTTTTTT.

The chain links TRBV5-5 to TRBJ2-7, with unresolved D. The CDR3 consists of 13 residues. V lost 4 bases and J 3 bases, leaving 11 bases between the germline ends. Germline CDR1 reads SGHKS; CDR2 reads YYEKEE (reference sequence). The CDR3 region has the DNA TGTGCCAGCAGCCGAAGGTTCAACTACGAGCAGTACTTC. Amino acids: CASSRRFNYEQYF.

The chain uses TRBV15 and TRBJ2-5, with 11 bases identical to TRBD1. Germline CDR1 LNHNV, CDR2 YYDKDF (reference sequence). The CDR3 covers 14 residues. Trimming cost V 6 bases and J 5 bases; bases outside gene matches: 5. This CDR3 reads CATRDRGPGETQYF. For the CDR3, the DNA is TGTGCCACCAGGGACAGGGGGCCGGGGGAGACCCAGTACTTC.

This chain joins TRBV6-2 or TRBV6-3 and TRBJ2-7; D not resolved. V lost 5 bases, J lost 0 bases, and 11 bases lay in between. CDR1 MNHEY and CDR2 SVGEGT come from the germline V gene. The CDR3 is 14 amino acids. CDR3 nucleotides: TGTGCCAGCAGTCCCCTCGGCCCCTCCTACGAGCAGTACTTC. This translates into CASSPLGPSYEQYF.

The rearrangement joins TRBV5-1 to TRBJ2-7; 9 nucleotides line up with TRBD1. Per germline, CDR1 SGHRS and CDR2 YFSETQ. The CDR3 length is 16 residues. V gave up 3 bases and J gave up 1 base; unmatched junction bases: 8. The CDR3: CASSSVRTGDSYEQYF. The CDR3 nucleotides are TGCGCCAGCAGCTCCGTTCGGACAGGGGATTCCTACGAGCAGTACTTC.

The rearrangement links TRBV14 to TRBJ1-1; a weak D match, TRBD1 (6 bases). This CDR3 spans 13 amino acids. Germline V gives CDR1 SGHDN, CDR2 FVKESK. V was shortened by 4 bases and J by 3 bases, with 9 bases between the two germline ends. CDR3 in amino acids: CASSPQGYTEAFF. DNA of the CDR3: TGTGCCAGCAGCCCTCAGGGGTACACTGAAGCTTTCTTT. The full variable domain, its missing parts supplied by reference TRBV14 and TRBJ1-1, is EAGVTQFPSHSVIEKGQTVTLRCDPISGHDNLYWYRRVMGKEIKFLLHFVKESKQDESGMPNNRFLAERTGGTYSTLKVQPAELEDSGVYFCASSPQGYTEAFFGQGTRLTVV.